This entry lists 24 T cell receptor beta chains sequenced from one sample in a study of blood T cells in healthy people across ages. Combining a sample-barcoded 5' primer with a J-beta primer mix, a second PCR ran for roughly 6 to 12 cycles. TCRdb re-called the 5' RACE reads through MiXCR, storing one row per CDR3 protein. The repertoire has under 800,000 distinct CDR3 sequences, over 20% of them found once; the top ten carry roughly 3.9%. Specimen: blood. These receptor sequences come from a man between 65 and 79 years old in good health.

The rearrangement links TRBV20-1 to TRBJ2-5; TRBD1 aligns across 9 bases. There are 14 residues in the CDR3. CDR1 DFQATT and CDR2 SNEGSKA come from the germline V gene (reference sequence). V lost 4 bases and J lost 5; bases outside the gene matches: 8. DNA for the CDR3: TGCAGTGCTAACCCACAGGGGGCTCATGAGACCCAGTACTTC. Its protein product is CSANPQGAHETQYF.

The rearrangement links TRBV7-6 to TRBJ2-2; D unclear. Germline V gene lookup returns CDR1 SGHVS and CDR2 FNYEAQ. V was shortened by 1 base and J by 4 bases, with 10 bases between the two germline ends. The CDR3 consists of 15 residues. CDR3 nucleotide sequence: TGTGCCAGCAGCTTAGTTACTGGCCCCACCGGGGAGCTGTTTTTT. Amino acids: CASSLVTGPTGELFF. Variable domain in full (rest from reference TRBV7-6 and TRBJ2-2): GAGVSQSPRYKVTKRGQDVALRCDPISGHVSLYWYRQALGQGPEFLTYFNYEAQQDKSGLPNDRFSAERPEGSISTLTIQRTEQRDSAMYRCASSLVTGPTGELFFGEGSRLTVL.

With regard to this clonotype: This could be a read error, since a much larger clone is one nucleotide away. The chain employs TRBV18 and TRBJ2-7; no definite D call. Germline V gives CDR1 KGHSH, CDR2 LQKENI. The CDR3 is 13 residues long. The CDR3 spells CVSSPPSSYEQYF. In DNA form, the CDR3 reads TGTGTCAGCTCACCACCGAGCTCCTACGAGCAGTACTTC.

Remarks on this clonotype: The conserved final phenylalanine or tryptophan is absent from the CDR3, which likely points to a read error. V is TRBV20-1 and J is TRBJ2-1, with D unresolved. Between the trimmed V and J ends, which lost 3 bases and 1 base, there was a span of 7 bases. Germline V gives CDR1 DFQATT, CDR2 SNEGSKA (reference sequence). This CDR3 is built from 13 residues. CDR3 coding DNA: TGCAGTGCTAGTGGAACGTCCTACAATGAGCAGTTCCTC. Protein: CSASGTSYNEQFL.

The CDR3 protein is CSVAGGETQYF. In DNA, the CDR3 is TGCAGTGTAGCGGGAGGAGAGACCCAGTACTTC. The chain recombines TRBV20-1 with TRBJ2-1; TRBD2 agrees at 10 bases. Near its end, the DNA agrees better with TRBJ2-5, so the J call may be wrong. Germline values: CDR1 DFQATT, CDR2 SNEGSKA (reference sequence). The CDR3 spans 11 residues.

This clonotype was observed a handful of times. CDR3 DNA: TGTGCCACCAGTGACTTCCCGGGACAGGGCGTAGGCTCCTACAATGAGCAGTTCTTC. Protein: CATSDFPGQGVGSYNEQFF. The chain employs TRBV24-1 and TRBJ2-1; 9 nucleotides match TRBD1. This CDR3 spans 19 amino acids. The V segment lost 4 bases and the J segment 0 bases; nucleotides outside the gene matches: 12. Germline CDR1 KGHDR, CDR2 SFDVKD.

The V gene is TRBV3-1, the J gene TRBJ2-5; 10 bases agree with TRBD2. The CDR3 is made up of 16 amino acids. Germline trimming cut 3 bases from V and 4 bases from J; bases unmatched to any gene: 8. Germline lookup yields CDR1 LGHDT and CDR2 YNNKEL (reference sequence). The DNA of the CDR3 is TGTGCCAGCAGCCAGGGACTAGCGTCCAGGGGAGAGACCCAGTACTTC. It codes for CASSQGLASRGETQYF.

This clonotype was seen more than once but under ten times. The chain uses TRBV12-3 or TRBV12-4 and TRBJ1-3; D possibly corresponds to TRBD1 (6 bases). CDR3 length: 13 amino acids. The V end was cut by 6 bases, the J end by 8 bases, with 14 bases between. The CDR3, as DNA: TGTGCCAGCAGCCCCAGGGGTTTCGACACCATATATTTT. It specifies CASSPRGFDTIYF.

The gene calls are TRBV6-1 and TRBJ1-1; perhaps TRBD1 as D (5 bases). The CDR3 loop spans 17 amino acids. Trimming shortened V by 5 bases and J by 4 bases, and 23 bases separated the two germline ends. Germline loops: CDR1 MNHNS, CDR2 SASEGT. In nucleotides, the CDR3 is TGTGCCAGCAGTAAAAAACGGGCAGGGTCCCTGGGCACTGAAGCTTTCTTT. This encodes CASSKKRAGSLGTEAFF.

Concerning this clonotype itself: A junction boundary mismatches the germline segment, possibly from a read error. The chain couples TRBV20-1 to TRBJ2-1; TRBD1 matches at 7 bases. Matching the DNA end better, TRBJ2-5 makes the J call doubtful. The CDR3 runs 13 residues. The germline V gene has CDR1 DFQATT and CDR2 SNEGSKA (reference sequence). In DNA form, the CDR3 reads TGCAGTGCGAGAGGTCAGGGGGTAGAGACCCAGTACTTC. It yields the protein CSARGQGVETQYF.

Only a few counts were recorded for this clonotype. J is TRBJ2-5 and V is TRBV20-1; D may be TRBD1 or TRBD2 (5 bases each). Trimming removed 4 bases from V and 0 bases from J, with 9 bases in between. CDR1 is DFQATT and CDR2 is SNEGSKA in the germline V gene (reference sequence). The CDR3 spans 13 residues. CDR3 nucleotide sequence: TGCAGTGCTAAGGGACGGGACCAAGAGACCCAGTACTTC. This gives the protein CSAKGRDQETQYF.

This clonotype has only a few counts. This chain joins TRBV5-1 and TRBJ1-2; TRBD1 matches at 7 bases. CDR1 and CDR2 (germline): SGHRS, YFSETQ. The V and J ends lost 1 base and 6 bases, in that order; junction bases with no gene match: 6. There are 14 residues in the CDR3. CDR3 loop: CASSLKDRTNGYTF. The CDR3, as DNA: TGCGCCAGCAGCTTGAAGGACAGGACTAATGGCTACACCTTC.

Concerning this clonotype itself: Sequence at one end of the junction differs from germline and may be a read error. The genes are TRBV28 and TRBJ2-1, with a weak D call TRBD1 (5 bases). The CDR3 runs to 14 residues. Germline CDR1 MDHEN, CDR2 SYDVKM. The CDR3 DNA reads TGTGCCAGCAGTTTATCCCACGACAGAAATGAGCAGTTCTTT. Its translation is CASSLSHDRNEQFF.

This clonotype was found many times. The rearrangement links TRBV9 to TRBJ2-7, with D unclear. CDR3 length equals 13 residues. Germline V gene lookup returns CDR1 SGDLS and CDR2 YYNGEE. Trimming removed 3 bases from V and 0 bases from J, with 7 bases in between. This chain's CDR3 is CASSAPASYEQYF. CDR3 sequence (DNA): TGTGCCAGCAGCGCCCCTGCCTCCTACGAGCAGTACTTC.

This clonotype was counted ten times or more. The chain links TRBV10-3 to TRBJ2-6, with D possibly being TRBD1 (6 bases). The CDR3 has 16 amino acids. Looked up from germline, CDR1 is ENHRY and CDR2 is SYGVKD. Trimming removed 8 bases at V and 3 bases at J, with 17 bases between. CDR3 residues: CAISTGQGDGANVLTF. In DNA, the CDR3 is TGTGCCATCTCAACGGGACAAGGCGATGGGGCCAACGTCCTGACTTTC.

This clonotype has just a few counts. V usage is TRBV5-1 and J usage is TRBJ2-5; D may correspond to TRBD1 or TRBD2 (5 bases each). Germline V lookup: CDR1 SGHRS, CDR2 YFSETQ. The CDR3 sequence is 14 residues long. The V gene lost 4 bases and the J gene lost 11 bases, with 21 bases spanning the gap. The CDR3 DNA sequence: TGCGCCAGCAGCCCGACGGGGCAGTTGGGAGAGCAGTACTTC. Protein product: CASSPTGQLGEQYF.

The chain recombines TRBV15 with TRBJ1-1, with D uncertain. CDR1 and CDR2 (germline): LNHNV, YYDKDF (reference sequence). The CDR3 has 13 residues. Between the trimmed V and J ends, which lost 1 base and 5 bases, there was a span of 8 bases. The CDR3 bases are TGTGCCACCAGCAGAGGCCGGGTGACTGAAGCTTTCTTT. It codes for CATSRGRVTEAFF.

This chain uses TRBV7-9 with TRBJ2-5, with 15 bases that match TRBD2. The CDR3 has 17 residues. Germline values: CDR1 SEHNR, CDR2 FQNEAQ (reference sequence). Germline trimming cut 5 bases from V and 11 bases from J; bases unmatched to any gene: 15. CDR3 amino acids: CASSEGTSGRPVQEQYF. Here the CDR3 DNA reads TGTGCCAGCAGCGAAGGGACTAGCGGGAGGCCCGTTCAGGAGCAGTACTTC. The variable domain in full, with the rest retrieved from reference TRBV7-9 and TRBJ2-5, is DTGVSQNPRHKITKRGQNVTFRCDPISEHNRLYWYRQTLGQGPEFLTYFQNEAQLEKSRLLSDRFSAERPKGSFSTLEIQRTEQGDSAMYLCASSEGTSGRPVQEQYFGPGTRLLVL.

The chain is built from TRBV6-5 and TRBJ2-7, with 7 bases that match TRBD1. CDR1 and CDR2 (germline): MNHEY, SVGAGI. CDR3 length: 13 amino acids. The ends lost 0 bases at V and 7 bases at J; junction bases unmatched: 3. DNA of the CDR3: TGTGCCAGCAGTTACTCGACAGGGCGGGAGCAGTACTTC. Amino acids: CASSYSTGREQYF.

V is TRBV19 and J is TRBJ1-2; D is uncertain. The length of the CDR3 is 12 residues. The V and J ends lost 3 bases and 4 bases respectively, with 6 bases between them. Germline loops: CDR1 LNHDA, CDR2 SQIVND (reference sequence). CDR3 sequence: CASSISGYGYTF. The CDR3, as DNA: TGTGCCAGTAGTATTTCTGGCTATGGCTACACCTTC.

Note on this clonotype: This sequence may be a read error, since a much larger clone differs from it by one base. The chain combines TRBV3-1 with TRBJ1-2, with TRBD1 matching over 10 bases. Germline loops: CDR1 LGHDT, CDR2 YNNKEL (reference sequence). The CDR3 consists of 15 residues. The ends lost 4 bases at V and 6 bases at J; junction bases unmatched: 8. The CDR3 DNA reads TGTGCCAGCAGCCCGGACAGGGGGGACTCGCATGGCTACACCTTC. It encodes CASSPDRGDSHGYTF.

The genes are TRBV11-2 and TRBJ2-7; tentatively, D is TRBD2 (6 bases). From germline, CDR1 is SGHAT and CDR2 FQNNGV. The CDR3 covers 16 residues. V lost 0 bases and J 0 bases, leaving 12 bases between the germline ends. CDR3 nucleotides: TGTGCCAGCAGCTTAGATGTCGGGACTTTCTCCTACGAGCAGTACTTC. Amino acid sequence: CASSLDVGTFSYEQYF.

The chain recombines TRBV12-3 or TRBV12-4 with TRBJ2-5; D is unclear. Trimming took 4 bases from V and 0 from J, leaving 12 bases between them. The CDR3 has 15 amino acids. The DNA of the CDR3 is TGTGCCAGCAGTTCCCCGACTCAGTACCAAGAGACCCAGTACTTC. This translates into CASSSPTQYQETQYF.

This clonotype appeared many times. The chain joins TRBV6-5 to TRBJ2-1; unclear D gene. CDR3 length: 12 residues. Germline CDR1 reads MNHEY; CDR2 reads SVGAGI. DNA of the CDR3: TGTACAGCAGGTCGAGCCTACAATGAGCAGTTCTTC. It is translated as CTAGRAYNEQFF.